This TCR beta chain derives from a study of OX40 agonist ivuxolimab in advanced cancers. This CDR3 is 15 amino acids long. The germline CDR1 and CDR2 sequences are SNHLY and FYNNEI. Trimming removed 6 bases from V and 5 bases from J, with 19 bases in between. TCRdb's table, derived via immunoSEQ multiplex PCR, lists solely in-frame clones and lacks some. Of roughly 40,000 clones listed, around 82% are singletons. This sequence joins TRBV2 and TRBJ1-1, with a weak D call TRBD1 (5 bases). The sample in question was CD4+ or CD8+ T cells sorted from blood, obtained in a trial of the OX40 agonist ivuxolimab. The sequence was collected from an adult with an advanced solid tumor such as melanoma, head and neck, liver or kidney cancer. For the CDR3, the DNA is TGTGCCAGCAGCGAGGGGACTTCGCGGGGGACTGAAGCTTTCTTT. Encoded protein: CASSEGTSRGTEAFF.